The sequence of this T cell receptor (beta chain) was determined in a study of CD8 T cells in Susac syndrome. Germline lookup yields CDR1 GTSNPN and CDR2 SVGIG (reference sequence). The CDR3 extends over 11 amino acids. V lost 2 bases and J 1 base, leaving 2 bases between the germline ends. CD8+ and CD4+ blood T cells underwent TCR beta sequencing. Control patients had untreated stable or active relapsing-remitting multiple sclerosis by revised McDonald criteria. FACS was used to enrich TEMRA cells, whereas the CD8+ and CD4+ T cells were obtained by negative isolation. RNA amounts of about 0.45 to 1 ug underwent reverse transcription with random hexamers. Multiplex immunoSEQ PCR targeted 54 Vbeta and 13 Jbeta TCR beta segments. TCRdb called the immunoSEQ multiplex PCR reads again in MiXCR, with one record for every CDR3 protein. This sample has around 150,000 distinct CDR3 sequences, with approximately 95% found just once.

The receptor's source is a human donor with multiple sclerosis. Sequencing used CD4+ T cells from PBMCs. The chain combines TRBV30 with TRBJ2-5; no definite D call. CDR3 in DNA: TGTGCCTGGAGTATCCAAGAGACCCAGTACTTC. This translates into CAWSIQETQYF.